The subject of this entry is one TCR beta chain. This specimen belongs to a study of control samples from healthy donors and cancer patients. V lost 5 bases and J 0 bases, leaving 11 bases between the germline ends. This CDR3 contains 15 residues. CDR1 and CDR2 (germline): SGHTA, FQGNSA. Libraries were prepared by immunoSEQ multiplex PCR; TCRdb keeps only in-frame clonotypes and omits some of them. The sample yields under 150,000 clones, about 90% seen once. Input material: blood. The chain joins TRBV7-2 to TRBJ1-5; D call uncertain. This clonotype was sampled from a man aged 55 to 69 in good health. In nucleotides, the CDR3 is TGTGCCAGCAGCGGCAGTCCATATAGCAATCAGCCCCAGCATTTT. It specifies CASSGSPYSNQPQHF. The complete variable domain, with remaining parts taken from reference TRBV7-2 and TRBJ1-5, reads GAGVSQSPSNKVTEKGKDVELRCDPISGHTALYWYRQSLGQGLEFLIYFQGNSAPDKSGLPSDRFSAERTGGSVSTLTIQRTQQEDSAVYLCASSGSPYSNQPQHFGDGTRLSIL.